The source of this T cell receptor (beta chain) is a study of T cell responses to AZD1222 COVID-19 vaccine. Study results and limitations: CD4 TCRs covered the whole spike, strongest at regions 160-218 and 743-854.

Using immunoSEQ multiplex PCR, the repertoire was profiled, and TCRdb retains in-frame clones only, with some absent. There are around 160,000 clones in the sample; 94% occur only once, and 0.6% to 0.7% lies in the top ten. The CDR3 runs 12 residues. Remarks on this clone: Its antigen is still unknown.

This receptor was obtained from an adult in good health. The material sequenced was peripheral blood, taken on day 0 of AZD1222 vaccination. This chain links TRBV1 with TRBJ2-1; the table calls TRBD2, which could not be checked here. TRBV1 is an annotated pseudogene. CDR3 nucleotides: TGCACCAGCAGCCGGGAGACTAACGAGCAGTTCTTC. Its protein product is CTSSRETNEQFF.